Below are 10 T cell receptor beta chains sequenced from a single sample in a study of blood T cells in healthy people across ages. A second PCR of about 7 to 11 cycles used a sample-barcoded 5' primer and a J-beta primer mix. TCRdb ran MiXCR on the 5' RACE reads and lists one entry per CDR3 protein. The top ten clones hold roughly 12% of a sample with about 1.6 million distinct CDR3 sequences, roughly 32% of them seen once. The material sequenced was blood. The receptors were gathered from a woman in her twenties or thirties in good health.

This chain uses TRBV6-2 or TRBV6-3 with TRBJ1-6, with D possibly TRBD1 on 6 matching bases. Germline V lookup: CDR1 MNHEY, CDR2 SVGEGT. Trimming stripped 8 bases from V and 6 bases from J, with 14 bases between. The CDR3 sequence is 14 residues long. CDR3 sequence (DNA): TGTGCCAGCCGATGGGACACGCGTAATTCACCCCTCCACTTT. This codes for CASRWDTRNSPLHF.

V and J are TRBV6-1 and TRBJ2-2; a weak D match, TRBD1 (7 bases). There are 17 residues in the CDR3. CDR1 is MNHNS and CDR2 is SASEGT in the germline V gene. Trimming pared 5 bases from V and 2 bases from J, leaving 18 bases between. The CDR3 reads CASSRPPTGTNTGELFF. CDR3 sequence (DNA): TGTGCCAGCAGTAGACCCCCGACAGGGACTAACACCGGGGAGCTGTTTTTT.

This clonotype was seen more than once but under ten times. This rearrangement joins TRBV7-8 to TRBJ1-5; 7 nucleotides agree with TRBD1. V trimming: 4 bases; J trimming: 5 bases; junction bases outside the gene matches: 5. The CDR3 loop spans 14 amino acids. Germline V gene data show CDR1 as SGHVS and CDR2 as FQNEAQ. The CDR3, as DNA: TGTGCCAGCAGCTGGGGACAGACCTATCAGCCCCAGCATTTT. Amino acids: CASSWGQTYQPQHF. Complete variable domain (other parts from reference TRBV7-8 and TRBJ1-5): GAGVSQSPRYKVAKRGQDVALRCDPISGHVSLFWYQQALGQGPEFLTYFQNEAQLDKSGLPSDRFFAERPEGSVSTLKIQRTQQEDSAVYLCASSWGQTYQPQHFGDGTRLSIL.

In the case of this clonotype: One end of the junction fails to match germline, which may point to a read error. The gene calls are TRBV28 and TRBJ2-7; D possibly corresponds to TRBD2 (6 bases). Germline loops: CDR1 MDHEN, CDR2 SYDVKM. This CDR3 is built from 14 residues. This CDR3 reads CTSSYMREGYEQYF. In DNA, the CDR3 is TGTACCAGCAGTTATATGCGGGAAGGCTACGAGCAGTACTTC.

The V call is TRBV10-3, the J call TRBJ2-5, with a possible D match to TRBD1 (5 bases). This CDR3 is built from 14 residues. The germline V and J ends were trimmed by 2 bases and 2 bases, with 9 bases remaining between them. Looked up from germline, CDR1 is ENHRY and CDR2 is SYGVKD. This chain's CDR3 is CAISENRQQETQYF. CDR3 nucleotides: TGTGCCATCAGTGAGAACCGACAGCAAGAGACCCAGTACTTC.

This clonotype was picked up a small number of times. The rearrangement joins TRBV2 to TRBJ2-7; 7 positions match TRBD1. The CDR3 runs 14 residues. Germline V gene lookup returns CDR1 SNHLY and CDR2 FYNNEI. The ends lost 3 bases at V and 1 base at J; junction bases unmatched: 3. CDR3 DNA: TGTGCCAGCAGTGAGGTCAGGGGGTCCTACGAGCAGTACTTC. It yields the protein CASSEVRGSYEQYF.

The V gene is TRBV27, the J gene TRBJ2-6; unclear D gene. The germline CDR1 and CDR2 sequences are MNHEY and SMNVEV (reference sequence). V lost 5 bases and J 4 bases, leaving 12 bases between the germline ends. This CDR3 has 15 amino acids. The CDR3, as DNA: TGTGCCAGCAGTACAAACATAGGAGGGGCCAACGTCCTGACTTTC. This encodes CASSTNIGGANVLTF.

The chain joins TRBV14 to TRBJ1-1; D is ambiguous. The CDR3 is made up of 15 amino acids. Germline V gene data show CDR1 as SGHDN and CDR2 as FVKESK. V lost 1 base and J lost 2, with 11 bases in between. The CDR3 protein is CASSQVLWVNTEAFF. CDR3 nucleotides: TGTGCCAGCAGCCAAGTGCTCTGGGTCAACACTGAAGCTTTCTTT.

In this sample, this clonotype turned up a few times. V usage is TRBV20-1 and J usage is TRBJ2-7, with 8 nucleotides matching TRBD2. V was pared by 1 base and J by 5 bases, with 10 bases of the junction left unmatched. Germline-derived CDR1 and CDR2 are DFQATT and SNEGSKA (reference sequence). This CDR3 contains 15 residues. For the CDR3, the DNA is TGCAGTGCTAGAGTGCCGGGTCTAGCGGGCCACGAGCAGTACTTC. Its translation: CSARVPGLAGHEQYF.

This clonotype has a single count. The rearrangement joins TRBV18 to TRBJ1-2; no clear D. This CDR3 comprises 13 residues. Per germline, CDR1 KGHSH and CDR2 LQKENI. The ends were cut back, 3 bases at V and 6 bases at J, with 11 bases in the middle. Written as DNA, the CDR3 is TGTGCCAGCTCACCTTCAGTGTACGATGGCTACACCTTC. Its translation: CASSPSVYDGYTF.